The 4 T cell receptor beta chains listed next were all sequenced from one sample in a study of T-cell reconstitution after alpha-beta-depleted transplantation in children. This sample's TCRbeta library carried unique molecular identifier barcodes. From the PCR reads, TCRdb called clonotypes with MiXCR, one entry per CDR3 protein. The data hold roughly 500,000 distinct CDR3 sequences, with about 18% observed a single time. The specimen was PBMCs from the stem cell graft donor, collected from the stem cell graft. These receptors originate from a human donor who donated a stem cell graft to a child with acute lymphoblastic leukemia.

V and J are TRBV7-6 and TRBJ2-7; 8 bases map to TRBD1. This CDR3 spans 15 amino acids. With 1 base clipped from V and 4 bases from J, the junction kept 6 bases outside the gene matches. The germline V gene encodes CDR1 SGHVS and CDR2 FNYEAQ. CDR3 residues: CASSLDRTGFYEQYF. The DNA of the CDR3 is TGTGCCAGCAGCTTAGATAGGACAGGGTTTTACGAGCAGTACTTC.

This clonotype was counted only a few times. V is TRBV11-1 and J is TRBJ1-4; D is uncertain. Per germline, CDR1 SGHAT and CDR2 FQDESV (reference sequence). This CDR3 has 15 residues. The V end lost 3 bases, the J end lost 4 bases, and 12 bases lay between the germline ends. The DNA of the CDR3 is TGTGCCAGCAGCTTGATTGGAGGGCGTAATGAAAAACTGTTTTTT. Translating gives CASSLIGGRNEKLFF.

The chain links TRBV6-2 or TRBV6-3 to TRBJ2-3, with D possibly TRBD2 on 5 matching bases. Trimming cost V 2 bases and J 1 base, with 10 bases left between them. Germline V gene lookup returns CDR1 MNHEY and CDR2 SVGEGT. The CDR3 loop spans 15 amino acids. CDR3 in DNA: TGTGCCAGCAGTTACCCGGGGTTCGGCACAGATACGCAGTATTTT. It translates to CASSYPGFGTDTQYF.

This clonotype appeared a few times. The V and J genes are TRBV19 and TRBJ2-1; 7 bases fit TRBD1. CDR3 length: 15 amino acids. Germline values: CDR1 LNHDA, CDR2 SQIVND (reference sequence). J lost 9 bases, V lost 7 bases, and 15 bases had no gene match. CDR3 residues: CASTKYGQGVGEQFF. In nucleotides, the CDR3 is TGTGCCAGTACCAAATACGGCCAGGGGGTGGGTGAGCAGTTCTTC.